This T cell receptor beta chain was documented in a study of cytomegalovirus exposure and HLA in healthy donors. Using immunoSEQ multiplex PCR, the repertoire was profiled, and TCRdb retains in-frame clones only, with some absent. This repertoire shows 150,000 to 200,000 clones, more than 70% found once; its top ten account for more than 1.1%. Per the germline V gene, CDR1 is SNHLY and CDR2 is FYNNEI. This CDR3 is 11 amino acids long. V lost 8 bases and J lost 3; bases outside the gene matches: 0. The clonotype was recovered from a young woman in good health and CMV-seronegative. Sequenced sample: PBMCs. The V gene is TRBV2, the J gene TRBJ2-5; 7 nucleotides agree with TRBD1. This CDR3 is CASGQEETQYF. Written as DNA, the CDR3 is TGTGCCAGCGGACAGGAAGAGACCCAGTACTTC.